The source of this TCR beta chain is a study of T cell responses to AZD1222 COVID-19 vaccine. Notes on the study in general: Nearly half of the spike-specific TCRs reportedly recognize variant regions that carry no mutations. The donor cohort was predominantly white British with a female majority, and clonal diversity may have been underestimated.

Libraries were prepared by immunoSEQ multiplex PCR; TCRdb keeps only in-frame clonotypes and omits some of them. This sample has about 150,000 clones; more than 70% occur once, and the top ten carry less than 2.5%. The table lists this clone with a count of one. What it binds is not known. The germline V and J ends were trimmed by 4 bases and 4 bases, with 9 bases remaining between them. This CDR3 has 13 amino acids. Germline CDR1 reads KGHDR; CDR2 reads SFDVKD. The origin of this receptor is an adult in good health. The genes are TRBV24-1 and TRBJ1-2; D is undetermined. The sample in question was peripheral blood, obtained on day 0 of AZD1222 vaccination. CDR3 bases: TGTGCCACCAGTGACAACCCGGCCTATGGCTACACCTTC. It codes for CATSDNPAYGYTF.